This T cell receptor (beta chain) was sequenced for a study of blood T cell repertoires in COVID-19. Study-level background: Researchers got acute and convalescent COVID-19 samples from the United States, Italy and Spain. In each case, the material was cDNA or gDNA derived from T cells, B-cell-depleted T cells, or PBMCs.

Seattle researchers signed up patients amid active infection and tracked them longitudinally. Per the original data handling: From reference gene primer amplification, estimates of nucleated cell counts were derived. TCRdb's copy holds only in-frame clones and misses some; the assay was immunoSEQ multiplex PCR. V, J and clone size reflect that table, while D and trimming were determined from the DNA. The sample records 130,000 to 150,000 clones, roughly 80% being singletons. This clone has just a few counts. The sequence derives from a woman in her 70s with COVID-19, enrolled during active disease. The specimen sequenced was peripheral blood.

CDR3 loop: CASSQTGTSGGSSDTQYF. The CDR3 DNA reads TGTGCCAGCAGTCAGACGGGGACTAGCGGGGGATCGTCAGATACGCAGTATTTT. This rearrangement joins TRBV9 to TRBJ2-3, with 14 bases aligning to TRBD2. From germline, CDR1 is SGDLS and CDR2 YYNGEE. The CDR3 runs to 18 residues. V lost 5 bases and J lost 4; bases outside the gene matches: 12.